This TCR beta chain stems from a study of blood T cells in healthy people across ages. Study results and caveats: Diversity was higher, and naive CD4+ cells more numerous, in long-lived donors than in aged donors. Using unsorted PBMCs precluded a conclusive naive versus antigen-experienced comparison.

Looked up from germline, CDR1 is DFQATT and CDR2 is SNEGSKA (reference sequence). The CDR3 contains 13 residues. V lost 5 bases, J lost 6 bases, and 14 bases lay in between. Then a second PCR, running roughly 7 to 12 cycles, was carried out with a sample-barcoded 5' primer and a J-beta primer mix. TCRdb fed the 5' RACE reads into MiXCR, producing one record per CDR3 protein. The sample records over 1.5 million distinct CDR3 sequences, around 50% being singletons. This clonotype occurred once. Antigen unknown. The source of this sequence is a woman aged 40-49 years in good health. The chain links TRBV20-1 to TRBJ2-1; possible D gene TRBD2, 5 bases. Material: blood. Written as DNA, the CDR3 is TGCAGTGCTGAGGGTCTGGCAGGCAATGAGCAGTTCTTC. Its translation is CSAEGLAGNEQFF.